This entry describes one TCR beta chain. What it recognizes is unknown. This entry is derived from a study of glioma-infiltrating T cells after dendritic cell vaccination. Study-level findings and limits: Estimated pretreatment TIL content predicted outcome after dendritic cell vaccination.

Patients had residual fresh-frozen tumor tissue and more than two years of survival data. The CDR3 is 12 amino acids. CDR1 is ENHRY and CDR2 is SYGVKD in the germline V gene. Trimming stripped 4 bases from V and 8 bases from J, with 11 bases between. Up to roughly 2 ug genomic DNA was used for TCRB CDR3 amplification. Amplification used 60 V beta primers and 13 J beta primers. Some clones are missing from TCRdb's copy, which holds only in-frame ones; the method was immunoSEQ multiplex PCR. The sample consists of around 97,000 clones, roughly four fifths of them appearing once. This clonotype originated in a human donor with glioblastoma. The sample was blood, taken before dendritic cell vaccination. The chain links TRBV10-3 to TRBJ1-1; a possible D gene is TRBD1 (5 bases). The CDR3 loop is CAISGSGVEAFF. DNA of the CDR3: TGTGCCATCAGTGGATCGGGGGTCGAAGCTTTCTTT.